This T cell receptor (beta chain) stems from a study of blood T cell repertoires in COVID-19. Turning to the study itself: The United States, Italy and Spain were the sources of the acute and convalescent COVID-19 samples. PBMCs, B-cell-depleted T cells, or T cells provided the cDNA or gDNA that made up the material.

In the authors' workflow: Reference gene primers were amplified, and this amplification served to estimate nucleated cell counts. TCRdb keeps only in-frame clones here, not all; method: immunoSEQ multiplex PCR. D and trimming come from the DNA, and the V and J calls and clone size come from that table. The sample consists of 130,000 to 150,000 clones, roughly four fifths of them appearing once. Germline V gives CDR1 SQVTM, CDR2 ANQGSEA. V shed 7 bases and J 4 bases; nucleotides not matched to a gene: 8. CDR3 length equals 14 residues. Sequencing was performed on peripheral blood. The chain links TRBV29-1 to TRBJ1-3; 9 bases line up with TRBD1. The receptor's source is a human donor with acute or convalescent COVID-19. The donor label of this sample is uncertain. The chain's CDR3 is CSARRTGEGNTIYF. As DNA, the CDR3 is TGCAGCGCCCGACGGACAGGGGAGGGAAACACCATATATTTT.